The 13 T cell receptor beta chains presented below share a single source sample, sequenced in a study of type 1 and type 2 diabetes patients. The PCR template was genomic DNA. Multiplex PCR with 30 forward and 13 reverse primers amplified the TCR beta CDR3. TCRdb reprocessed the multiplex PCR reads with MiXCR, giving one entry per CDR3 protein. The sample has under 300,000 distinct CDR3 sequences, 47% seen once. Sequenced sample: peripheral blood mononuclear cells (PBMCs). These TCRs come from a man younger than 35 with type 2 diabetes.

This clonotype has more than one count but fewer than ten. The junction shows a germline mismatch at one end, possibly a read error. The V call is TRBV25-1, the J call TRBJ2-7, with 7 positions matching TRBD1. Germline V gene lookup returns CDR1 MGHDK and CDR2 SYGVNS. The CDR3 runs to 15 residues. CDR3: CASSEGNRGAYGQYF. For the CDR3, the DNA is TGTGCCAGCAGTGAAGGGAACAGGGGCGCCTACGGGCAGTACTTC.

A few counts support this clonotype. The chain recombines TRBV14 with TRBJ2-1; D is unclear. The V and J ends lost 3 bases and 3 bases respectively, with 6 bases between them. Germline lookup yields CDR1 SGHDN and CDR2 FVKESK. The CDR3 contains 13 residues. The CDR3 spells CASSHANYNEQFF. The CDR3 DNA reads TGTGCCAGCAGCCACGCAAACTACAATGAGCAGTTCTTC.

In its sample, this clonotype was seen many times. The gene calls are TRBV2 and TRBJ2-7; D is perhaps TRBD2 (6 bases). The CDR3 runs to 17 residues. V was trimmed by 4 bases and J by 3 bases, leaving 22 bases between them. From germline, CDR1 is SNHLY and CDR2 FYNNEI. As DNA, the CDR3 is TGTGCCAGCAGTGGAATAGAGGAGGGAATGCCTTTCTACGAGCAGTACTTC. Its protein product is CASSGIEEGMPFYEQYF.

This clonotype was recorded a few times. V usage is TRBV2 and J usage is TRBJ1-4; perhaps TRBD1 as D (5 bases). The CDR3 has 15 residues. The V gene's germline CDR1 is SNHLY and CDR2 FYNNEI. V was pared by 6 bases and J by 2 bases, with 13 bases between. This chain's CDR3 is CASRAQKGTNEKLFF. In DNA, the CDR3 is TGTGCCAGCAGGGCCCAGAAGGGGACTAATGAAAAACTGTTTTTT.

In the case of this clonotype: This is likely a read error, given that the CDR3 carries no conserved phenylalanine or tryptophan at its end. This rearrangement joins TRBV20-1 to TRBJ1-5; TRBD1 matches 9 bases. The CDR3 length is 16 residues. Looked up from germline, CDR1 is DFQATT and CDR2 is SNEGSKA (reference sequence). After removal of 3 bases from V and 0 bases from J, the junction contained 6 bases not matched to a gene. Here the CDR3 DNA reads TGCAGTGCTAGTGACAGGGGGGTTAATAGCAATCAGCCCCAGCATCTT. This sequence encodes CSASDRGVNSNQPQHL.

This clonotype appeared a few times. The chain uses TRBV7-6 and TRBJ2-6; possible D gene TRBD2, 5 bases. V lost 4 bases, J lost 1 base, and 11 bases lay in between. This CDR3 contains 16 residues. Germline-derived CDR1 and CDR2 are SGHVS and FNYEAQ. The CDR3 DNA is TGTGCCAGCAGCTCCTCCGAGGGATCTGGGGCCAACGTCCTGACTTTC. Amino acids: CASSSSEGSGANVLTF.

The chain combines TRBV7-6 with TRBJ1-5; TRBD1 matches at 9 bases. CDR1 is SGHVS, CDR2 FNYEAQ, per germline. The J segment lost 6 bases and the V segment lost 4 bases, leaving 10 bases of the junction unmatched. The CDR3 runs to 16 residues. The CDR3 sequence is CASSCNRDRVTQPQHF. In nucleotides, the CDR3 is TGTGCCAGCAGCTGTAACCGGGACAGGGTTACTCAGCCCCAGCATTTT.

V gene TRBV28 combines with J gene TRBJ2-5, with D perhaps matching TRBD1 (5 bases). V was cut by 4 bases and J by 1 base, with 13 bases left in between. Germline values: CDR1 MDHEN, CDR2 SYDVKM. The CDR3 contains 15 residues. The CDR3 protein is CASSYEGHFQETQYF. The DNA of the CDR3 is TGTGCCAGCAGTTATGAAGGACACTTCCAAGAGACCCAGTACTTC.

This clonotype was picked up a small number of times. V and J are TRBV5-1 and TRBJ2-3, with 10 positions matching TRBD1. V lost 7 bases and J lost 6; bases outside the gene matches: 11. This CDR3 is 15 amino acids long. Germline lookup yields CDR1 SGHRS and CDR2 YFSETQ. As DNA, the CDR3 is TGCGCCAGCCGGGACAGGGGTGAGCCAATGGATACGCAGTATTTT. Residues: CASRDRGEPMDTQYF.

This chain links TRBV29-1 with TRBJ2-5; 10 bases line up with TRBD2. Germline CDR1 SQVTM, CDR2 ANQGSEA. V dropped 7 bases and J dropped 3; count of bases not matched to a gene: 11. The CDR3 runs to 15 residues. The CDR3 DNA is TGCAGCGCGTACAGTCTCACTAGCGGGGAAGAGACCCAGTACTTC. Amino acids: CSAYSLTSGEETQYF.

V is TRBV24-1 and J is TRBJ1-4; D possibly corresponds to TRBD1 (5 bases). This CDR3 contains 16 residues. The germline V gene has CDR1 KGHDR and CDR2 SFDVKD. V lost 3 bases and J lost 7, with 17 bases in between. Here the CDR3 DNA reads TGTGCCACCAGTGATCCGCGAGGGGAGGGAGGTGAAAAACTGTTTTTT. Translation: CATSDPRGEGGEKLFF.

The rearrangement joins TRBV30 to TRBJ2-4, with D possibly being TRBD2 (5 bases). This CDR3 has 14 residues. Per germline, CDR1 GTSNPN and CDR2 SVGIG (reference sequence). The CDR3 DNA is TGTGCGGCATCCCAGAGGGCGGGTTATCACATTCAGTACTTC. Translation gives CAASQRAGYHIQYF.

The J gene is TRBJ1-1, the V gene TRBV12-3 or TRBV12-4; possible D gene TRBD1, 5 bases. V was pared by 1 base and J by 5 bases, with 11 bases between. The CDR3 extends over 14 amino acids. The DNA for the CDR3 is TGTGCCAGCAGTTTAGGGGGCGCGCGGACTGAAGCTTTCTTT. Protein product: CASSLGGARTEAFF.